Listed below are T cell receptor beta chains from one sample, sequenced in a study of T cell repertoires in cytomegalovirus infection. Using its own MiXCR run on the reads, TCRdb lists one record per CDR3 protein. Of 200,000 or so distinct CDR3 sequences listed, about 40% are singletons. Their target antigens are unknown. The sample here was CD8+ T cells from cultured PBMCs, taken from culture after CMV antigen stimulation. The receptors here all came from a human donor in good health (CMV status not recorded). Some clones in this sample may be carry-over from other donors' samples. CDR3s include the opening cysteine and the closing phenylalanine or tryptophan. The D gene is left open where the match is weak. A clone size is listed for some rows: how often the clone was seen (once, few, many), or a class if it is expanded.

>TRBV7-9|.|.|TRBJ2-5
TGTGCCAGCAGCTTAGCGGCACAAGAGACCCAGTACTTC
CASSLAAQETQYF
>TRBV7-3|TRBD1|.|TRBJ2-7
TGTGCCAGCAGCTTAACGGGGACAGGGCAGCAGTACTTC
CASSLTGTGQQYF
>TRBV14|TRBD1|.|TRBJ1-6
TGTGCCAGCAGCCAAGGCTGGGACAGGGGGTTTGCACCCCTCCACTTT
CASSQGWDRGFAPLHF
>TRBV27|.|few|TRBJ1-5
TGTGCCAGCAGTCCAGGGGCTAGCAATCAGCCCCAGCATTTT
CASSPGASNQPQHF
>TRBV7-8|.|many|TRBJ2-4
TGTGCCAGCAGCTTAGGAACCTTAGCCAAAAACATTCAGTACTTC
CASSLGTLAKNIQYF
>TRBV27|.|.|TRBJ2-1
TGTGCCACTAGCCGGGACTCCTACAATGAGCAGTTCTTC
CATSRDSYNEQFF
>TRBV28|.|.|TRBJ1-1
TGTGCCAGCAGTTTCTCAACAGGGTATTCGGACACTGAAGCTTTCTTT
CASSFSTGYSDTEAFF
>TRBV27|TRBD1|.|TRBJ1-5
TGTGCCAGCAGTTTAACAGGGGCGGGTCAGCCCCAGCATTTT
CASSLTGAGQPQHF
>TRBV28|.|.|TRBJ1-1
TGTGCCAGCAGGGGGTTCGCTGAAGCTTTCTTT
CASRGFAEAFF
>TRBV18|.|few|TRBJ2-5
TGTGCCAGCGCCCCATCGTTGGAGACCCAGTACTTC
CASAPSLETQYF
>TRBV2|TRBD2|.|TRBJ2-3
TGTGCCAGCAGTAGAGGGACTAGCGGGAATGGGGGTACGCAGTATTTT
CASSRGTSGNGGTQYF
>TRBV7-9|.|few|TRBJ2-2
TGTGCCAGCAGCATCCGCGGTGGAGTTTCCGGGGAGCTGTTTTTT
CASSIRGGVSGELFF
>TRBV18|TRBD1|.|TRBJ2-6
TGTGCCAGCTCACCAGCACGACAGGGGCACTCTGGGGCCAACGTCCTGACTTTC
CASSPARQGHSGANVLTF
>TRBV20-1|.|.|TRBJ1-6
TGCAGTGCGCCGACCCACAAGGGTTATAATTCACCCCTCCACTTT
CSAPTHKGYNSPLHF